This paragraph covers one T cell receptor (beta chain) sequence. The target antigen is unknown. This record comes from a study of CD8 T cells in ankylosing spondylitis. Study-wide results and caveats: Reported data indicate significant enrichment of disease-linked clones within matched ankylosing spondylitis synovial fluid. What seemed typical of ankylosing spondylitis blood was a TCR beta motif built from several highly homologous variants. Peripheral blood held disease-linked clones only at relatively low frequency, and these were CD8+.

Quantitative 5'-RACE with molecular barcodes generated TCR beta libraries. TCRdb itself ran the 5' RACE reads through MiXCR, one entry per CDR3 protein. This sample carries about 88,000 distinct CDR3 sequences, around 25% of them seen once, and the ten largest clones take roughly three fifths. Germline CDR1 and CDR2: SGHTA and FQGTGA. Trimming cost V 1 base and J 1 base; bases outside gene matches: 6. The CDR3 consists of 18 residues. V gene TRBV7-3 combines with J gene TRBJ2-3; 12 bases are shared with TRBD2. This sequence originates from a male donor with ankylosing spondylitis or in good health (not recorded which). Material: blood, either unsorted or a sorted T cell fraction (not recorded which). In DNA, the CDR3 is TGTGCCAGCAGCTTAAGGGGTCGACTAGCGGGAGGCACAGATACGCAGTATTTT. Protein sequence: CASSLRGRLAGGTDTQYF. Supplemented by reference TRBV7-3 and TRBJ2-3, the full variable domain reads GAGVSQTPSNKVTEKGKYVELRCDPISGHTALYWYRQSLGQGPEFLIYFQGTGAADDSGLPNDRFFAVRPEGSVSTLKIQRTERGDSAVYLCASSLRGRLAGGTDTQYFGPGTRLTVL.